A single sample is the source of the 22 T cell receptor beta chains below, sequenced in a study of cytomegalovirus exposure and HLA in healthy donors. Both 60 Vbeta primers and 13 Jbeta primers went into the PCR. TCRdb's table, derived via immunoSEQ multiplex PCR, lists solely in-frame clones and lacks some. The sample yields approximately 140,000 clones, 75% to 85% seen once. Sequenced: PBMCs. These receptors all stem from a woman aged 40 to 49 in good health and CMV-seropositive.

The chain uses TRBV6-5 and TRBJ2-2; 10 bases map to TRBD1. CDR1 MNHEY and CDR2 SVGAGI come from the germline V gene. V lost 6 bases to trimming and J lost 9 bases; unmatched junction nucleotides: 7. The CDR3 loop spans 14 amino acids. This CDR3 reads CASSPGQGIRELFF. The CDR3 region has the DNA TGTGCCAGCAGCCCGGGACAGGGGATCCGGGAGCTGTTTTTT.

This clone occurred a few times. The chain uses TRBV5-1 and TRBJ2-5; 11 bases are a match to TRBD2. This CDR3 region has 16 residues. V lost 0 bases to trimming and J lost 4 bases; unmatched junction nucleotides: 5. CDR1 is SGHRS and CDR2 is YFSETQ in the germline V gene. This CDR3 reads CASSLGLAGRAETQYF. CDR3 DNA sequence: TGCGCCAGCAGCTTGGGACTAGCGGGACGGGCAGAGACCCAGTACTTC.

V gene TRBV29-1 combines with J gene TRBJ2-4; a weak D match, TRBD1 (7 bases). This CDR3 comprises 14 residues. V was trimmed by 3 bases and J by 8 bases, leaving 17 bases between them. Per the germline V gene, CDR1 is SQVTM and CDR2 is ANQGSEA. The CDR3 DNA follows: TGCAGCGTTGAGACAGGGTATTCGGGAGACATTCAGTACTTC. Protein: CSVETGYSGDIQYF.

The chain uses TRBV10-1 and TRBJ2-5, with 10 positions matching TRBD2. The germline gives CDR1 WNHNN, CDR2 SYGVQD (reference sequence). With V trimmed by 2 bases and J by 4 bases, 7 bases remained unmatched. The CDR3 has 16 amino acids. The CDR3 region has the DNA TGCGCCAGCAGTGAGGGGCTAGCGGGAGCAGGAGAGACCCAGTACTTC. Its translation is CASSEGLAGAGETQYF.

V is TRBV5-6 and J is TRBJ2-3, with D possibly matching TRBD2 (6 bases). CDR1 SGHDT and CDR2 YYEEEE come from the germline V gene. Trimming took off 1 base at V and 11 bases at J, with 11 bases between the two ends. This CDR3 is 12 amino acids long. The CDR3 spells CASSLRRGKQYF. The DNA of the CDR3 is TGTGCCAGCAGCTTGAGACGCGGGAAGCAGTATTTT.

This clone was picked up a small number of times. V usage is TRBV6-5 and J usage is TRBJ2-5; 7 bases are a match to TRBD2. Unmatched junction bases numbered 12, after V lost 8 bases and J lost 6 bases. CDR1 and CDR2 from the germline V gene are MNHEY and SVGAGI. The CDR3 spans 14 residues. The CDR3 bases are TGTGCCAGCGGTCGTCAAGCGGGGCCTCAGACCCAGTACTTC. This encodes CASGRQAGPQTQYF.

The chain is built from TRBV2 and TRBJ2-7; D is ambiguous. Per germline, CDR1 SNHLY and CDR2 FYNNEI. The CDR3 is 10 residues long. V lost 8 bases, J lost 5 bases, and 7 bases lay in between. The CDR3 protein is CASGPHEQYF. CDR3 in DNA: TGTGCCAGCGGCCCCCACGAGCAGTACTTC. Full variable domain (remainder filled in from reference TRBV2 and TRBJ2-7): EPEVTQTPSHQVTQMGQEVILRCVPISNHLYFYWYRQILGQKVEFLVSFYNNEISEKSEIFDDQFSVERPDGSNFTLKIRSTKLEDSAMYFCASGPHEQYFGPGTRLTVT.

The chain uses TRBV6-1 and TRBJ2-1; 9 positions match TRBD2. The CDR3 is made up of 19 amino acids. Germline lookup yields CDR1 MNHNS and CDR2 SASEGT. V lost 2 bases to trimming and J lost 2 bases; unmatched junction nucleotides: 13. The CDR3 coding sequence is TGTGCCAGCAGTGAACTAGGTTGGACCGGGACTAGCACCTACAATGAGCAGTTCTTC. Translation: CASSELGWTGTSTYNEQFF.

This sequence joins TRBV29-1 and TRBJ2-7, with 10 nucleotides matching TRBD1. Trimming cost V 4 bases and J 1 base; bases outside gene matches: 4. There are 14 residues in the CDR3. Germline CDR1 reads SQVTM; CDR2 reads ANQGSEA. CDR3 bases: TGCAGCGTTGTACCGGGACAGGGGTCCTACGAGCAGTACTTC. Its protein product is CSVVPGQGSYEQYF.

V is TRBV2 and J is TRBJ1-1; D not resolved. Between the trimmed V and J ends, which lost 6 bases and 0 bases, there was a span of 11 bases. From germline, CDR1 is SNHLY and CDR2 FYNNEI. The CDR3 loop spans 14 amino acids. CDR3: CASRAGVLNTEAFF. The CDR3 bases are TGTGCCAGCAGGGCGGGAGTTTTGAACACTGAAGCTTTCTTT.

This clone was found a few times. CDR3 nucleotide sequence: TGTGCCAGCAGCGCGACAGGTAGCAATTCACCCCTCCACTTT. It specifies CASSATGSNSPLHF. The chain employs TRBV9 and TRBJ1-6, with a possible D match to TRBD1 (6 bases). Trimming took off 3 bases at V and 7 bases at J, with 11 bases between the two ends. This CDR3 is 14 amino acids long. Looked up from germline, CDR1 is SGDLS and CDR2 is YYNGEE.

The V gene is TRBV6-5, the J gene TRBJ2-5, with TRBD1 identical over 10 bases. The J call may be mistaken, given a closer DNA end match to TRBJ2-7. The CDR3 loop spans 14 amino acids. Germline lookup yields CDR1 MNHEY and CDR2 SVGAGI. Written as DNA, the CDR3 is TGTGCCAGCAGTCGGGACAGGGGATCCTACGAGCAGTACTTC. Amino acid sequence: CASSRDRGSYEQYF.

The V gene is TRBV5-1, the J gene TRBJ2-3, with 7 positions matching TRBD2. The V gene end was trimmed by 2 bases and the J gene end by 3 bases; junction bases not matched to a gene: 0. CDR3 length: 13 amino acids. CDR1 is SGHRS and CDR2 is YFSETQ in the germline V gene. CDR3 nucleotides: TGCGCCAGCAGCTTCGGGGGGACAGATACGCAGTATTTT. It specifies CASSFGGTDTQYF.

This clone was detected only a few times. The rearrangement joins TRBV28 to TRBJ1-5, with D perhaps matching TRBD1 (6 bases). Germline lookup yields CDR1 MDHEN and CDR2 SYDVKM. The V and J ends lost 5 bases and 8 bases respectively, with 19 bases between them. This CDR3 comprises 15 residues. CDR3 bases: TGTGCCAGCAGTAGCGGACAGAGCCACGTGGAGCCCCAGCATTTT. It translates to CASSSGQSHVEPQHF.

The V gene is TRBV7-2, the J gene TRBJ2-1; 8 bases are a match to TRBD2. The CDR3 totals 13 residues. J was trimmed by 9 bases and V by 4 bases; bases with no gene match: 5. Germline loops: CDR1 SGHTA, CDR2 FQGNSA. The CDR3 nucleotides are TGTGCCAGCAGCTCGGTAGCGGGACTTGAGCAGTTCTTC. This gives the protein CASSSVAGLEQFF.

There are a few counts of this clone. J is TRBJ2-7 and V is TRBV2; D ambiguous. Trimming removed 6 bases from V and 0 bases from J, with 12 bases in between. CDR1 is SNHLY and CDR2 is FYNNEI in the germline V gene. The CDR3 spans 14 residues. The CDR3 region has the DNA TGTGCCAGCAGACTCACCGTGAGCTCCTACGAGCAGTACTTC. This translates into CASRLTVSSYEQYF.

The chain joins TRBV5-6 to TRBJ2-1, with a weak D call TRBD2 (6 bases). Trimming took 2 bases from V and 7 from J, leaving 16 bases between them. Germline CDR1 and CDR2: SGHDT and YYEEEE. The CDR3 is 15 residues long. The CDR3 sequence is CASSFVTSSPNEQFF. The CDR3 bases are TGTGCCAGCAGCTTCGTGACTAGTTCCCCAAATGAGCAGTTCTTC.

This clone appeared a few times. The chain is built from TRBV5-8 and TRBJ1-1; the D is unclear. This CDR3 region has 15 residues. The V end lost 3 bases, the J end lost 3 bases, and 15 bases lay between the germline ends. The V gene's germline CDR1 is SGHTS and CDR2 YDEGEE. CDR3 loop: CASSSGFSGYTEAFF. The DNA of the CDR3 is TGTGCCAGCAGCTCGGGTTTCAGCGGGTACACTGAAGCTTTCTTT.

This rearrangement joins TRBV5-1 to TRBJ1-1; weak D call: TRBD1 (6 bases). The CDR3 is 13 amino acids. Trimming removed 5 bases from V and 0 bases from J, with 8 bases in between. Germline-derived CDR1 and CDR2 are SGHRS and YFSETQ. The CDR3 here is CASRQGLNTEAFF. The CDR3 DNA reads as TGCGCCAGCAGACAGGGATTGAACACTGAAGCTTTCTTT.

The V and J genes are TRBV27 and TRBJ2-7, with 15 bases matching TRBD2. Germline values: CDR1 MNHEY, CDR2 SMNVEV (reference sequence). The CDR3 has 19 residues. V lost 6 bases and J lost 6; bases outside the gene matches: 18. The CDR3 coding sequence is TGTGCCAGCAGGCATACGGGACTAGCGGGAGGCCATTCCTCCGTCGAGCAGTACTTC. Its translation: CASRHTGLAGGHSSVEQYF.

V and J are TRBV2 and TRBJ2-1; 9 bases are a match to TRBD1. Germline CDR1 and CDR2: SNHLY and FYNNEI. The V segment lost 6 bases and the J segment 6 bases; nucleotides outside the gene matches: 15. There are 17 residues in the CDR3. CDR3 protein: CASSIHRETGGGNEQFF. Written as DNA, the CDR3 is TGTGCCAGCAGCATCCATCGAGAGACAGGGGGTGGCAATGAGCAGTTCTTC.

The V call is TRBV2, the J call TRBJ1-5, with D possibly TRBD1 on 6 matching bases. The CDR3 sequence is 14 residues long. V gave up 5 bases and J gave up 5 bases, with 13 bases separating them. Germline CDR1 SNHLY, CDR2 FYNNEI. In DNA, the CDR3 is TGTGCCAGCAGTCCGGACAGCTCCGATCAGCCCCAGCATTTT. Its protein product is CASSPDSSDQPQHF.